A selection of T cell receptor beta chains follows, all from one sample in a study of CD8+CD57+ T cells in acquired aplastic anemia. Each CDR3 protein gets one entry after TCRdb re-called the reads with MiXCR. The table has roughly 170,000 distinct CDR3 sequences, around 50% seen once. Sequenced: sorted CD4+, CD8+, or CD8+CD57+ T cells (not recorded which) from PBMCs. The receptors here all came from a human donor with aplastic anemia. CDR3s include the opening cysteine and the closing phenylalanine or tryptophan. Each record gives: J gene, V gene, D gene, clone size, CDR3 length, CDR3 DNA, CDR3 protein. A D gene is named only where the DNA matches it firmly. Clone size is stated in some rows and not others, as once, few, many or a class when expanded.

>TRBJ2-1|TRBV11-1|.|.|14
TGTGCCAGCACCGTAAGGGGGGAGTACAATGAGCAGTTCTTC
CASTVRGEYNEQFF
>TRBJ1-2|TRBV19|.|.|13
TGTGCCAGTAGGGGCCGAGCGGACTATGGCTACACCTTC
CASRGRADYGYTF
>TRBJ1-5|TRBV24-1|.|.|14
TGTGCCACCAGTGATGAGTTTAGCAATCAGCCCCAGCATTTT
CATSDEFSNQPQHF
>TRBJ2-5|TRBV7-7|.|.|13
TGTGCTAGCAGCTCTGGACTTATTGAGACCCAGTACTTC
CASSSGLIETQYF
>TRBJ2-3|TRBV5-1|.|many|15
TGCGCCAGCAGCTTGGTCGGGCAACCCACAGATACGCAGTATTTT
CASSLVGQPTDTQYF
>TRBJ2-1|TRBV9|TRBD2|.|17
TGTGCCAGCAGCGTAGAGGCTAGCGGGGGGCCGCGCAATGAGCAGTTCTTC
CASSVEASGGPRNEQFF
>TRBJ1-6|TRBV9|TRBD1|.|14
TGTGCCAGCAGCTACAGACAGGGAGGTTCACCTCCCCACTTT
CASSYRQGGSPPHF
>TRBJ2-1|TRBV10-3|TRBD1|many|15
TGTGCCACGCTCCGGGACAGGGGGGCCTACAATGAGCAGTTCTTC
CATLRDRGAYNEQFF
>TRBJ1-1|TRBV25-1|.|.|15
TGTGCCAGCAGTGAATTGGCGGGCAGGGACTACGAAGCTTTCTTT
CASSELAGRDYEAFF
>TRBJ2-5|TRBV9|.|once|15
TGTGCCAGCAGCGTAGCGGGGATTTACCAAGAGACCCAGTACTTC
CASSVAGIYQETQYF
>TRBJ2-1|TRBV7-9|TRBD2|.|13
TGTGCCAGCAGCCATAGCGGGGACAATGAGCAGTTCTTC
CASSHSGDNEQFF
>TRBJ2-1|TRBV15|.|.|14
TGTGCCACCAGCAGCGCTGTTAGTGGGGATGAGCAGTTCTTC
CATSSAVSGDEQFF
>TRBJ1-4|TRBV4-3|.|few|14
TGCGCCAGCAGCCAAGGAGGCCCCCTTGAAAAACTGTTTTTT
CASSQGGPLEKLFF
>TRBJ1-2|TRBV20-1|TRBD1|.|13
TGCAGTGGGGAGGGGGCAGCAGGATATGGCTACACCTTC
CSGEGAAGYGYTF